The subject of this entry is one T cell receptor (beta chain). Its antigen is as yet unknown. Unique molecular identifiers were incorporated into the prepared TCRbeta library. TCRdb reprocessed the PCR reads via MiXCR and lists one record per CDR3 protein. The sample yields 95,000 to 150,000 distinct CDR3 sequences, roughly 24% seen once. The record originates from a study of T-cell reconstitution after alpha-beta-depleted transplantation in children. The CDR3 consists of 13 residues. V was trimmed by 0 bases and J by 7 bases, leaving 7 bases between them. From germline, CDR1 is SGHRS and CDR2 YFSETQ. Study-wide results and caveats: Surviving recipient T cells and thymic progenitors produced the high day-60 TCRbeta diversity seen in some patients. At the one-year point after transplant, T-cell counts and TCRbeta diversity were found to come mostly from T cells that had been newly produced. It was reported that alpha-beta T cells came from several hundred expanded graft clones (about two months after transplant).

V and J are TRBV5-1 and TRBJ2-2; D not certain. The TCR sequence derives from a male patient under 10 years old who had a stem cell transplant for chronic granulomatous disease, so the T cells may come from the graft donor. The sequenced sample was PBMCs, mostly from graft donor cells, obtained 180 days after TCRalphabeta/CD19-depleted stem cell transplant. The CDR3 is CASSLVFNGELFF. CDR3 bases: TGCGCCAGCAGCTTGGTTTTCAACGGGGAGCTGTTTTTT.